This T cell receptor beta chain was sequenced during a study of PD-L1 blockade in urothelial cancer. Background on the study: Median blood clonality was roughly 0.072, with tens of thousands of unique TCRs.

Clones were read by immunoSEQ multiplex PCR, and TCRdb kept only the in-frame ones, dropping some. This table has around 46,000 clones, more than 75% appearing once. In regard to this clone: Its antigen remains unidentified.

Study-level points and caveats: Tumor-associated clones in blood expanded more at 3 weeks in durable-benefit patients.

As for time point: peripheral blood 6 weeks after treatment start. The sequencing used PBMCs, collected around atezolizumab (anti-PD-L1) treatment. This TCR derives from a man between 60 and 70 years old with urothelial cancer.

In DNA form, the CDR3 reads TGTGCCAGCAGCTACCTAGCGGGGGGCTACGAGCAGTACTTC. Translated: CASSYLAGGYEQYF. The V and J genes are TRBV7-9 and TRBJ2-7; 11 bases map to TRBD2. The germline V gene encodes CDR1 SEHNR and CDR2 FQNEAQ (reference sequence). J lost 3 bases, V lost 4 bases, and 2 bases had no gene match. This CDR3 spans 14 amino acids.